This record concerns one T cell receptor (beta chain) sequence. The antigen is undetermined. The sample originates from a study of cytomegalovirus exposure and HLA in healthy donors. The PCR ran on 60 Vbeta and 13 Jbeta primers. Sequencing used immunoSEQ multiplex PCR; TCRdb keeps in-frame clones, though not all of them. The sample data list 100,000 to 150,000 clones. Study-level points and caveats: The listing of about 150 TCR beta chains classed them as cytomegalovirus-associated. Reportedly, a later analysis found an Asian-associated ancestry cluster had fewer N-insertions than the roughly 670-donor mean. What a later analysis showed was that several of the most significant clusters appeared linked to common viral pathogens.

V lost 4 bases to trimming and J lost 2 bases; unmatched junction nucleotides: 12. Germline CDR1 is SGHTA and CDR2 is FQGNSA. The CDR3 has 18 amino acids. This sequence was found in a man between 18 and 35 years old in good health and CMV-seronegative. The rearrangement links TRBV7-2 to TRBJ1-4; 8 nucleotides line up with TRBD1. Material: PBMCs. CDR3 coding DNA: TGTGCCAGCAGCTCTTCAGTGGCAGGGGGCGGCACTAATGAAAAACTGTTTTTT. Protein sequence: CASSSSVAGGGTNEKLFF.